One and the same sample provided the 11 T cell receptor beta chains below, sequenced in a study of T-cell memory formation after mild COVID-19. MiXCR, run by TCRdb on the 5' RACE reads, gives a single entry per CDR3 protein. The sample gives 350,000 to 400,000 distinct CDR3 sequences, roughly 21% of which show up once; around 12% is in the top ten. Sequencing was performed on PBMCs or a T cell subset sorted from them (not recorded which). All receptors derive from an adult woman who had mild COVID-19 (a few samples of this study predate the infection). Cell type and time point are not known.

In its sample, this clonotype was seen a few times. The CDR3 nucleotides read TGTGCCAGCAGCAGAGTATTTAGCACAGATACGCAGTATTTT. Amino acid sequence: CASSRVFSTDTQYF. The V gene is TRBV7-9, the J gene TRBJ2-3; no reliable D call. Germline V gives CDR1 SEHNR, CDR2 FQNEAQ (reference sequence). Trimming removed 5 bases from V and 0 bases from J, with 9 bases in between. The CDR3 has 14 amino acids.

This clonotype was counted a few times. The V call is TRBV7-2, the J call TRBJ2-5; D is possibly TRBD2 (6 bases). CDR3 length: 16 amino acids. Germline CDR1 reads SGHTA; CDR2 reads FQGNSA. The V end lost 3 bases, the J end lost 5 bases, and 19 bases lay between the germline ends. The CDR3, as DNA: TGTGCCAGCAGCTTGGCAGCCAGTGGAGGGGCGGAGACCCAGTACTTC. Its translation: CASSLAASGGAETQYF.

This clonotype was recorded a few times. The chain combines TRBV6-5 with TRBJ2-1, with TRBD2 as a possible D gene (5 bases). Trimming shortened V by 0 bases and J by 8 bases, and 11 bases separated the two germline ends. Germline lookup yields CDR1 MNHEY and CDR2 SVGAGI. There are 14 residues in the CDR3. The CDR3 loop reads CASSYSRGIDEQFF. The CDR3 bases are TGTGCCAGCAGTTACTCACGAGGGATCGATGAGCAGTTCTTC.

The chain employs TRBV19 and TRBJ2-5, with D possibly TRBD1 on 7 matching bases. The CDR3 sequence is 14 residues long. Trimming stripped 5 bases from V and 6 bases from J, with 16 bases between. Germline values: CDR1 LNHDA, CDR2 SQIVND (reference sequence). DNA of the CDR3: TGTGCCAGTAGTGCCGAACAGGGGAGGCAGACCCAGTACTTC. It codes for CASSAEQGRQTQYF.

This clonotype showed up just a few times. DNA of the CDR3: TGTGCCAGCAGCTCCCTCGGGACAGGGGATCAGCCCCAGCATTTT. It codes for CASSSLGTGDQPQHF. This chain connects TRBV27 to TRBJ1-5, with 10 bases fitting TRBD1. With 6 bases clipped from V and 5 bases from J, the junction kept 7 bases outside the gene matches. Germline loops: CDR1 MNHEY, CDR2 SMNVEV (reference sequence). This CDR3 is 15 amino acids long.

In its sample, this clonotype was seen many times. The V gene is TRBV5-1, the J gene TRBJ2-7; D is unresolved. Per the germline V gene, CDR1 is SGHRS and CDR2 is YFSETQ. V was cut by 6 bases and J by 0 bases, with 13 bases left in between. This CDR3 is built from 14 residues. The CDR3 protein is CASKEAPTSYEQYF. The DNA for the CDR3 is TGCGCCAGCAAGGAAGCCCCCACCTCCTACGAGCAGTACTTC. Full variable domain (remainder filled in from reference TRBV5-1 and TRBJ2-7): KAGVTQTPRYLIKTRGQQVTLSCSPISGHRSVSWYQQTPGQGLQFLFEYFSETQRNKGNFPGRFSGRQFSNSRSEMNVSTLELGDSALYLCASKEAPTSYEQYFGPGTRLTVT.

This clonotype has ten or more counts. This chain uses TRBV6-2 or TRBV6-3 with TRBJ2-1; D gene uncertain. CDR3 length: 13 residues. CDR1 and CDR2 (germline): MNHEY, SVGEGT. V gave up 4 bases and J gave up 8 bases, with 12 bases separating them. The CDR3 DNA reads TGTGCCAGCAGTTCGAGTCCCCTATATGAGCAGTTCTTC. Amino acid sequence: CASSSSPLYEQFF.

The V and J genes are TRBV24-1 and TRBJ2-5, with a possible D match to TRBD1 (7 bases). In germline, CDR1 is KGHDR, CDR2 SFDVKD. The CDR3 is 17 residues long. The V end was cut by 3 bases, the J end by 4 bases, with 20 bases between. The CDR3: CATSDPGGKGRAETQYF. DNA of the CDR3: TGTGCCACCAGTGATCCAGGGGGGAAAGGCCGGGCAGAGACCCAGTACTTC.

The J gene is TRBJ1-1, the V gene TRBV29-1; tentatively, D is TRBD1 (5 bases). With 0 bases removed from V and 6 bases from J, the gap between germline ends came to 14 bases. This CDR3 is 14 amino acids long. Germline CDR1 and CDR2: SQVTM and ANQGSEA. The CDR3 is CSVEDHGDLAEAFF. CDR3 DNA sequence: TGCAGCGTTGAAGATCATGGGGACTTGGCTGAAGCTTTCTTT.

The gene calls are TRBV20-1 and TRBJ1-5, with 7 bases lining up with TRBD1. CDR1 and CDR2 (germline): DFQATT, SNEGSKA (reference sequence). CDR3 length: 15 amino acids. Trimming cost V 1 base and J 1 base; bases outside gene matches: 4. CDR3 bases: TGCAGTGCTAGAGGCGGGGGACAGAGCAATCAGCCCCAGCATTTT. Amino acids: CSARGGGQSNQPQHF.

This clonotype has just a few counts. The gene calls are TRBV2 and TRBJ2-3, with D maybe TRBD1 (7 bases). V was shortened by 6 bases and J by 1 base, with 23 bases between the two germline ends. Germline CDR1 SNHLY, CDR2 FYNNEI. The CDR3 is made up of 18 amino acids. The CDR3 spells CASSQTHRGGVGTDTQYF. The CDR3 DNA sequence: TGTGCCAGCAGCCAAACCCACAGGGGCGGGGTCGGCACAGATACGCAGTATTTT.